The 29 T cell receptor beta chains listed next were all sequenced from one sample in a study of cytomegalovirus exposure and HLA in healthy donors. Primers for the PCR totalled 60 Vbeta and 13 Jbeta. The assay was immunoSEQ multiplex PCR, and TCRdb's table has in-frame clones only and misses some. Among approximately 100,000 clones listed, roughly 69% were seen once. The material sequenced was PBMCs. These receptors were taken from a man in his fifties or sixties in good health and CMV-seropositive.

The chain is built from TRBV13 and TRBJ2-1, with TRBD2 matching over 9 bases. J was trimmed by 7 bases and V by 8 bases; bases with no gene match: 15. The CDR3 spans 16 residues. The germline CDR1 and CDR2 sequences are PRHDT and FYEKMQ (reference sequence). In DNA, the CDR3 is TGTGCCAGCGACCGGCTTAGCGGGAGCTTGGGTAATGAGCAGTTCTTC. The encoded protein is CASDRLSGSLGNEQFF.

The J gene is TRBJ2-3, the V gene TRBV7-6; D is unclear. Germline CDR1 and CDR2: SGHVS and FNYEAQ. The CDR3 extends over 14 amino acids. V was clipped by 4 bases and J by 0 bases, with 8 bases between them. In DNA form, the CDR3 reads TGTGCCAGCAGCTCTTTTCCTAGCACAGATACGCAGTATTTT. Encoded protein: CASSSFPSTDTQYF.

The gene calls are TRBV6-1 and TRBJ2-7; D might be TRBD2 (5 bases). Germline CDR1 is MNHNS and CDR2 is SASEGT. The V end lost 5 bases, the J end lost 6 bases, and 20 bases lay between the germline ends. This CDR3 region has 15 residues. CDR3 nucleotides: TGTGCCAGCAGTCCCACAACTAGAATGGCCTCCGAGCAGTACTTC. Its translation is CASSPTTRMASEQYF.

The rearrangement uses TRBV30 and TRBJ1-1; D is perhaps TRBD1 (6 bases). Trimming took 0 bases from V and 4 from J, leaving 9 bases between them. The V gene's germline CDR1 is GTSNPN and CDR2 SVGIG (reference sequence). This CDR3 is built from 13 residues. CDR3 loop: CAWSVFRGTEAFF. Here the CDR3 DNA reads TGTGCCTGGAGTGTATTCAGGGGCACTGAAGCTTTCTTT.

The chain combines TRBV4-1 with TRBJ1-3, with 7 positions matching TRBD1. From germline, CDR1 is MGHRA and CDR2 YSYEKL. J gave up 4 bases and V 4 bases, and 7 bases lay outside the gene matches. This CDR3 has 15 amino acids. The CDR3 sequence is CASSRSTGPGNTIYF. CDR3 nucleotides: TGCGCCAGCAGCCGATCGACAGGGCCCGGAAACACCATATATTTT.

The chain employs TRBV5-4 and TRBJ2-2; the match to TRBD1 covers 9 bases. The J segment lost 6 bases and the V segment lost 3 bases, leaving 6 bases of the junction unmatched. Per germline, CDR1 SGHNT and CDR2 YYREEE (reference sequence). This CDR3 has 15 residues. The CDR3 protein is CASSWDRDRAGELFF. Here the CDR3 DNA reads TGTGCCAGCAGCTGGGACAGGGACAGGGCCGGGGAGCTGTTTTTT.

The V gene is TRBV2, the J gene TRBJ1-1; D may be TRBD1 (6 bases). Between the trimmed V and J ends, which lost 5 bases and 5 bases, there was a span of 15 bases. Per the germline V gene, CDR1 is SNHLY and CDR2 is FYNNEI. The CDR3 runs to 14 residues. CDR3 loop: CASSIQGGWTEAFF. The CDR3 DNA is TGTGCCAGCAGTATACAGGGAGGGTGGACTGAAGCTTTCTTT. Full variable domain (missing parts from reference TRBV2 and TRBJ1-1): EPEVTQTPSHQVTQMGQEVILRCVPISNHLYFYWYRQILGQKVEFLVSFYNNEISEKSEIFDDQFSVERPDGSNFTLKIRSTKLEDSAMYFCASSIQGGWTEAFFGQGTRLTVV.

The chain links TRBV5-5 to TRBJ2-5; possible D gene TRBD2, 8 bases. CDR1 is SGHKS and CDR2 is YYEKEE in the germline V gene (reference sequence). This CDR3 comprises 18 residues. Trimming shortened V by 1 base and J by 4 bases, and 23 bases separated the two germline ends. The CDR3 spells CASSLRGLRGAPGETQYF. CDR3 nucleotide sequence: TGTGCCAGCAGCTTGAGGGGGCTGCGGGGGGCCCCAGGAGAGACCCAGTACTTC.

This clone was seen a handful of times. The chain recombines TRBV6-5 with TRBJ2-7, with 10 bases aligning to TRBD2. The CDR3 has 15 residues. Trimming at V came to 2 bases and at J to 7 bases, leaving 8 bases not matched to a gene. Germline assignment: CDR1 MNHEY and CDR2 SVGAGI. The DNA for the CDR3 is TGTGCCAGCAGTTACCGAGCGGGAGGGCCGAGAGAGCAGTACTTC. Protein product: CASSYRAGGPREQYF.

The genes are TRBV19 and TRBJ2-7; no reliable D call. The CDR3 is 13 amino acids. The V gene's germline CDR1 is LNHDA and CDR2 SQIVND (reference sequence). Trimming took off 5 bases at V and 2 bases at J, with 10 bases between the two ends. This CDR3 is CASSRSSAYEQYF. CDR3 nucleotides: TGTGCCAGTAGTCGCTCGTCGGCCTACGAGCAGTACTTC.

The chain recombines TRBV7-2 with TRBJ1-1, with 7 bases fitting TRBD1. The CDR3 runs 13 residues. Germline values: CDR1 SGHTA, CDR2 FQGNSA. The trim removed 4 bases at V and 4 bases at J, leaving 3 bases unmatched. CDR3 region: CASSYDRVTEAFF. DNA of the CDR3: TGTGCCAGCAGCTATGACAGGGTCACTGAAGCTTTCTTT.

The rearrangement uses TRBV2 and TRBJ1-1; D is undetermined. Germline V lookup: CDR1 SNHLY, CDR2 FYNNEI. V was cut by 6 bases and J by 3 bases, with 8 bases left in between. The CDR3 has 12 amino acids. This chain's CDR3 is CASSMQDTEAFF. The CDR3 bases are TGTGCCAGCAGCATGCAGGACACTGAAGCTTTCTTT.

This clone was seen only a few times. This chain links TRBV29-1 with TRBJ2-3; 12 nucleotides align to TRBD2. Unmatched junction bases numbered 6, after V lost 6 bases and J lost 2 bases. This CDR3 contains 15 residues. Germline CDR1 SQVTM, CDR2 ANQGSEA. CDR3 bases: TGCAGCGTGAACCTAGCGGGGGGGTCCACAGATACGCAGTATTTT. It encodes CSVNLAGGSTDTQYF.

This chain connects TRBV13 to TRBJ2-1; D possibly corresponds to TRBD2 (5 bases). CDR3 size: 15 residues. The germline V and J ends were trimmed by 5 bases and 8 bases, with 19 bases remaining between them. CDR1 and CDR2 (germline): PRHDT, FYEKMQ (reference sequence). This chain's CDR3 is CASSTRSGSWDEQFF. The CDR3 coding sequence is TGTGCCAGCAGCACCCGTTCGGGAAGCTGGGATGAGCAGTTCTTC.

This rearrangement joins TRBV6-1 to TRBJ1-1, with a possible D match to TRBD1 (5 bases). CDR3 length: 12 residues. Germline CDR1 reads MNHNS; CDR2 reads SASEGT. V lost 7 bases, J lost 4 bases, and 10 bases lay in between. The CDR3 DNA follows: TGTGCCAGCAAAAGGGGAGGCACTGAAGCTTTCTTT. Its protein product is CASKRGGTEAFF.

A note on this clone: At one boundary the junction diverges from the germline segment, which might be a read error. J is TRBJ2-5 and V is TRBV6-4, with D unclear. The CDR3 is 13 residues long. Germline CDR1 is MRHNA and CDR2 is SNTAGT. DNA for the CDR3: TGTGTCAGCAGTGAAGACCTCCGAGGGACCCAGTACTTC. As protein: CVSSEDLRGTQYF.

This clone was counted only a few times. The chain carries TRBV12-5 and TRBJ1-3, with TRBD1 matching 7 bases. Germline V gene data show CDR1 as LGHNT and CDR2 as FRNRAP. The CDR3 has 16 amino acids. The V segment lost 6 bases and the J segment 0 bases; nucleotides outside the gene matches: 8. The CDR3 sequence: CASGPVGTASGNTIYF. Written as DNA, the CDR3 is TGTGCTAGTGGCCCAGTCGGGACAGCCTCTGGAAACACCATATATTTT.

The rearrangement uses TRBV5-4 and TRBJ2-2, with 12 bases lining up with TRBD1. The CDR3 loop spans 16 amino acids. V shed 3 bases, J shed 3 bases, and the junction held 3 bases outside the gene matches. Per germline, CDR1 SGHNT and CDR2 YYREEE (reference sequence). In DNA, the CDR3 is TGTGCCAGCAGCTGGGGACAGGGGGCGGACACCGGGGAGCTGTTTTTT. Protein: CASSWGQGADTGELFF. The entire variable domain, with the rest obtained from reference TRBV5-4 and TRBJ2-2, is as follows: ETGVTQSPTHLIKTRGQQVTLRCSSQSGHNTVSWYQQALGQGPQFIFQYYREEENGRGNFPPRFSGLQFPNYSSELNVNALELDDSALYLCASSWGQGADTGELFFGEGSRLTVL.

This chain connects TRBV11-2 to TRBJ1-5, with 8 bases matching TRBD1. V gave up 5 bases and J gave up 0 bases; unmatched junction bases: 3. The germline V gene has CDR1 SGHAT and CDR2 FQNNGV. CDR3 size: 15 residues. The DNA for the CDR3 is TGTGCCAGCAGCCCTGGACAGGGTAGCAATCAGCCCCAGCATTTT. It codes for CASSPGQGSNQPQHF.

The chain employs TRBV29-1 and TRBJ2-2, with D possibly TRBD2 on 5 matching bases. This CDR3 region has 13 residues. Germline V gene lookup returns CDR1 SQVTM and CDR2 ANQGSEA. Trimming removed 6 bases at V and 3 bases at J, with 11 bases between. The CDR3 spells CSVSGEHTGELFF. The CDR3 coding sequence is TGCAGCGTAAGCGGAGAACACACCGGGGAGCTGTTTTTT.

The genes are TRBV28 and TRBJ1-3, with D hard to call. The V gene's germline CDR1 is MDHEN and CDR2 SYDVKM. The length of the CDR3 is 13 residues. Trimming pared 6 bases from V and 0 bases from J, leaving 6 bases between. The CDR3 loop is CASRFLSGNTIYF. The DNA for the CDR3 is TGTGCCAGCAGGTTCCTCTCTGGAAACACCATATATTTT.

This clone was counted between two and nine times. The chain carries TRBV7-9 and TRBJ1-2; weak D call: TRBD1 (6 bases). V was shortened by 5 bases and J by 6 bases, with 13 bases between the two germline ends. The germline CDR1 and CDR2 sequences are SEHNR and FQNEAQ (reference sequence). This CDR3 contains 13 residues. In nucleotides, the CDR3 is TGTGCCAGCAGCCTTAGGGAGGGGGATGGCTACACCTTC. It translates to CASSLREGDGYTF.

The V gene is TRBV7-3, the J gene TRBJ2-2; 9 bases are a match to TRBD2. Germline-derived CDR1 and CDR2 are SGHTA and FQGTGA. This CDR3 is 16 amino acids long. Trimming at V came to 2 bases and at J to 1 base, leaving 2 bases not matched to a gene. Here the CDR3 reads CASSLGREGNTGELFF. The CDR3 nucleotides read TGTGCCAGCAGCTTAGGGCGGGAGGGGAACACCGGGGAGCTGTTTTTT.

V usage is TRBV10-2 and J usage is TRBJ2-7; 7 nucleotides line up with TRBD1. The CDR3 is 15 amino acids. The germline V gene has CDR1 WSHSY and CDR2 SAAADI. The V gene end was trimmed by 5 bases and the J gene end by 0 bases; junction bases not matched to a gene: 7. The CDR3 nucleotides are TGCGCCAGCAGTCAATCTTGGGACAGCTCCTACGAGCAGTACTTC. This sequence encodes CASSQSWDSSYEQYF.

DNA for the CDR3: TGTGCCAGCAGTGTAATTAGCGGGAGGGAGACCCAGTACTTC. As protein: CASSVISGRETQYF. J is TRBJ2-5 and V is TRBV2, with 10 bases identical to TRBD2. Per germline, CDR1 SNHLY and CDR2 FYNNEI. The CDR3 runs 14 residues. Unmatched junction bases numbered 4, after V lost 4 bases and J lost 5 bases. Complete variable domain (other parts from reference TRBV2 and TRBJ2-5): EPEVTQTPSHQVTQMGQEVILRCVPISNHLYFYWYRQILGQKVEFLVSFYNNEISEKSEIFDDQFSVERPDGSNFTLKIRSTKLEDSAMYFCASSVISGRETQYFGPGTRLLVL.

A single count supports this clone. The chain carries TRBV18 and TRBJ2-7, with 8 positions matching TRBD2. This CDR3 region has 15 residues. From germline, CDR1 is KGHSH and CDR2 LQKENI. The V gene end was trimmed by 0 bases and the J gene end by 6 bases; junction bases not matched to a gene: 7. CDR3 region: CASSPPGGERGEQYF. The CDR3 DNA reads TGTGCCAGCTCACCACCCGGGGGGGAGAGGGGCGAGCAGTACTTC.

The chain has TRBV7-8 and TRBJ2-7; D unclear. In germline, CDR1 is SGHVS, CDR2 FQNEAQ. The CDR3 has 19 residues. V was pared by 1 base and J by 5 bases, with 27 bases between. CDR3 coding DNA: TGTGCCAGCAGCTTAGGGTCGGGTTCCTCTATTTTCCGTCGGGACGAGCAGTACTTC. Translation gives CASSLGSGSSIFRRDEQYF.

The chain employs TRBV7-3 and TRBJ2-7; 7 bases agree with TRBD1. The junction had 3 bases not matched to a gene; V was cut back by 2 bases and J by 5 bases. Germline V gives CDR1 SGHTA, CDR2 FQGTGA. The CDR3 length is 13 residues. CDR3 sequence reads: CASSLRDRDEQYF. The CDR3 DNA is TGTGCCAGCAGCTTACGGGACAGAGACGAGCAGTACTTC.

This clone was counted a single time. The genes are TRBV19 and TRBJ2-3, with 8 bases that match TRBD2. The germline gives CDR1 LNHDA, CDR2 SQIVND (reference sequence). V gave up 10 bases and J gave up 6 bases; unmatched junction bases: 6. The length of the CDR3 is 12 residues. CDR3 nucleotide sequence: TGTGCCACCGGGCGGGGGGCGGATACGCAGTATTTT. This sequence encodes CATGRGADTQYF.